The T cell receptor (beta chain) described here comes from a study of neurological immune-mediated disorders. Broader study findings: No link was found between any clinical or MRI feature and the multiple sclerosis repertoire cluster.

cDNA synthesis was performed by 5'RACE with 10-nucleotide random UMIs. MiXCR was run by TCRdb on the 5' RACE reads, yielding one entry per CDR3 protein. Of roughly 70,000 distinct CDR3 sequences listed, roughly 3.9% are singletons. This clonotype showed up many times. What it binds is not known. Trimming removed 5 bases from V and 7 bases from J, with 11 bases in between. Germline assignment: CDR1 PRHDT and CDR2 FYEKMQ (reference sequence). The CDR3 consists of 13 residues. The chain uses TRBV13 and TRBJ2-2; D remains unclear. The receptor was isolated from a man in his thirties or forties with multiple sclerosis. The sample was PBMCs. The CDR3 reads CASSLLGDGELFF. In DNA, the CDR3 is TGTGCCAGCAGCCTACTTGGCGACGGGGAGCTGTTTTTT.